This T cell receptor (beta chain) was obtained from a study of control samples from healthy donors and cancer patients. The junction had 7 bases not matched to a gene; V was cut back by 6 bases and J by 7 bases. CDR1 and CDR2 from the germline V gene are SGHRS and YFSETQ. The CDR3 spans 14 residues. Only in-frame clones appear in the TCRdb table, and some are missing; sequencing was by immunoSEQ multiplex PCR. Of approximately 150,000 clones listed, less than 95% are singletons. This receptor was obtained from a man aged 60 to 69 with colorectal cancer. The chain uses TRBV5-1 and TRBJ1-6; 7 bases fit TRBD1. The sample taken for sequencing was PBMCs. In nucleotides, the CDR3 is TGCGCCAGCACCTACCAGACAGGGAATTCACCCCTCCACTTT. Translating gives CASTYQTGNSPLHF.